The present TCR beta chain was sequenced within a study of control samples from healthy donors and cancer patients. Trimming took 6 bases from V and 0 from J; bases not matched to a gene: 14. Germline loops: CDR1 MNHEY, CDR2 SMNVEV (reference sequence). This CDR3 contains 18 residues. TCRdb's copy holds only in-frame clones and misses some; the assay was immunoSEQ multiplex PCR. The table includes under 450,000 clones, around 90% detected once. What was sequenced was PBMCs. The sequence was collected from a man in his forties with head and neck cancer. The chain uses TRBV27 and TRBJ2-1, with 7 bases that match TRBD2. As DNA, the CDR3 is TGTGCCAGCAGCAATGAACCTAGATGGGGGGGCTCCTACAATGAGCAGTTCTTC. Translating gives CASSNEPRWGGSYNEQFF.